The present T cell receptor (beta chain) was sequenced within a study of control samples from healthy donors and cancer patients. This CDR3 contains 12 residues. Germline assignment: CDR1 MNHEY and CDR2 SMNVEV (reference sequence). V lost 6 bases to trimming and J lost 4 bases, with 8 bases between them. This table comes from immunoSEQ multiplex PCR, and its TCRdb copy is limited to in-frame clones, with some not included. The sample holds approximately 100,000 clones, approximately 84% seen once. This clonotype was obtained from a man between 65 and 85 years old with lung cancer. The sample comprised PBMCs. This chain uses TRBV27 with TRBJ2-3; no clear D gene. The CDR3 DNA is TGTGCCAGCAGGACGGCCGCAGATACGCAGTATTTT. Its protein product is CASRTAADTQYF.